The source of this T cell receptor (beta chain) is a study of response to subunit inactivated influenza vaccine (dated by TCRdb to between 2018 and 2020). Turning to the overall study: Deep quantitative profiling of the T cell receptor repertoire was used in the study to follow responses to a trivalent subunit inactivated influenza vaccine. Points the paper makes about the study in general: The authors suggested that each seasonal influenza vaccination may recruit only a limited number of new T cells.

Libraries were constructed by RT-PCR. The listed sequencing device is Illumina HiSeq 2500. The public reads were reprocessed in TCRdb via fastp at Q25 and MiXCR, keeping in-frame beta chains. Each record represents a unique CDR3 protein, reported with the most common genes and DNA among its rows. Counted in this sample were 750,000 to 850,000 distinct CDR3 sequences; roughly 18% of them appeared once. The ten biggest clones cover approximately 10% of the sample. The CDR3 contains 15 residues, cysteine and phenylalanine counted. Just the 45-base CDR3 DNA is kept, in frame starting at base 1. CDR1 and CDR2, per the germline V gene (reference sequence), are LGHDT and YNNKEL. Relative to germline, V is 6 bases shorter and J is 0 bases shorter, with 15 bases between their ends. With respect to this clonotype: There is no known antigen for this receptor. The sample holds no much larger clone one base away, and base qualities are not on file.

The sample in question was PBMCs from blood, obtained more than 4 days after vaccination. The TCR was taken from a man between 45 and 60 years old who received an inactivated influenza vaccine. Donor details come from another sample of the same person, matched by shared clones. Rearrangement joined TRBV3-1 to TRBJ2-7; matching of 5 bases hints at TRBD2 as the D gene. The DNA sequence reads TGTGCCAGCAGGCGCGGACGGGGATCCTCCTACGAGCAGTACTTC. It encodes CASRRGRGSSYEQYF.